A single sample is the source of the 13 T cell receptor beta chains below, sequenced in a study of metastatic and nonmetastatic thyroid tumors. None of the patients had undergone any treatment ahead of thyroid surgery. Through MiXCR, TCRdb re-clonotyped the PCR reads. Counted here are under 55,000 clones, more than 15% occurring once; the ten biggest clones make up about 3%. Material for sequencing was blood. These receptors were collected from a female donor with papillary thyroid cancer or a benign thyroid nodule (not recorded which). Some clones in this sample may be carry-over from other donors' samples.

The genes are TRBV27 and TRBJ1-5; D ambiguous. Between the trimmed V and J ends, which lost 6 bases and 3 bases, there was a span of 15 bases. This CDR3 has 15 residues. Germline V gives CDR1 MNHEY, CDR2 SMNVEV (reference sequence). CDR3 amino acids: CASSPLSGFNQPQHF. CDR3 sequence (DNA): TGTGCCAGCAGCCCCCTTTCCGGTTTCAATCAGCCCCAGCATTTT.

This clone was seen repeatedly, ten times or more. The CDR3 DNA follows: TGCGCCAGCCGAAGCGGGACGACCACCTACGAGCAGTACTTC. This encodes CASRSGTTTYEQYF. The chain links TRBV10-2 to TRBJ2-7, with TRBD2 matching 7 bases. The CDR3 loop spans 14 amino acids. The germline gives CDR1 WSHSY, CDR2 SAAADI. J gave up 2 bases and V 8 bases, and 9 bases lay outside the gene matches.

This clone has ten or more counts. The rearrangement uses TRBV28 and TRBJ2-2; tentative D call: TRBD2 (5 bases). The germline V gene encodes CDR1 MDHEN and CDR2 SYDVKM. This CDR3 is built from 13 residues. Trimming pared 3 bases from V and 9 bases from J, leaving 11 bases between. CDR3 sequence (DNA): TGTGCCAGCAGTTTCCGGGGATCCAGGGAGCTGTTTTTT. The encoded protein is CASSFRGSRELFF. Together with reference TRBV28 and TRBJ2-2, the CDR3 gives the full variable domain: DVKVTQSSRYLVKRTGEKVFLECVQDMDHENMFWYRQDPGLGLRLIYFSYDVKMKEKGDIPEGYSVSREKKERFSLILESASTNQTSMYLCASSFRGSRELFFGEGSRLTVL.

V gene TRBV30 combines with J gene TRBJ2-7; D gene uncertain. From germline, CDR1 is GTSNPN and CDR2 SVGIG (reference sequence). V lost 2 bases to trimming and J lost 6 bases, with 11 bases between them. The CDR3 consists of 12 residues. CDR3 DNA: TGTGCCTGGAGTAGTACTACCGGCGAGCAGTACTTC. This sequence encodes CAWSSTTGEQYF.

At least ten counts were recorded for this clone. V is TRBV19 and J is TRBJ2-7; the D gene is possibly TRBD2 (6 bases). The V gene's germline CDR1 is LNHDA and CDR2 SQIVND (reference sequence). V dropped 5 bases and J dropped 3 bases, with 14 bases sitting between them. The CDR3 loop spans 14 amino acids. The chain's CDR3 is CASSLGGIDYEQYF. The CDR3 coding sequence is TGTGCCAGTAGTTTGGGGGGAATAGACTACGAGCAGTACTTC.

The sample holds many counts of this clone. This may stem from a read error, because a much larger clone lies one nucleotide away. Other DNA sequences of this sample code for an identical CDR3. V and J are TRBV30 and TRBJ1-6; TRBD1 matches at 7 bases. The length of the CDR3 is 16 residues. Germline trimming cut 3 bases from V and 9 bases from J; bases unmatched to any gene: 14. Germline V CDR1 and CDR2: GTSNPN, SVGIG (reference sequence). The CDR3 region has the DNA TGTGCCTGGAGCCCGGACAGGTCAACGCTAAGTTCACCCCTCCACTTT. This sequence encodes CAWSPDRSTLSSPLHF.

The table lists this clone with many counts. This chain links TRBV28 with TRBJ2-1, with 8 bases that match TRBD2. The J segment lost 9 bases and the V segment lost 5 bases, leaving 9 bases of the junction unmatched. Germline V gene data show CDR1 as MDHEN and CDR2 as SYDVKM. The CDR3 contains 14 residues. CDR3 DNA: TGTGCCAGCAGTGAGGGACTAGAGACTGGTGAGCAGTTCTTC. Protein: CASSEGLETGEQFF.

In its sample, this clone was seen a few times. The rearrangement uses TRBV12-3 or TRBV12-4 and TRBJ1-2; 7 bases match TRBD1. V lost 5 bases to trimming and J lost 1 base; unmatched junction nucleotides: 7. The CDR3 runs 15 residues. The CDR3 here is CASSPGTDFNYGYTF. In DNA, the CDR3 is TGTGCCAGCAGTCCCGGGACAGACTTTAACTATGGCTACACCTTC.

V and J are TRBV5-8 and TRBJ2-5, with unresolved D. Germline V gene data show CDR1 as SGHTS and CDR2 as YDEGEE. The CDR3 runs to 13 residues. Trimming cost V 2 bases and J 0 bases, with 5 bases left between them. CDR3 nucleotides: TGTGCCAGCAGCTTCGGCAACCAAGAGACCCAGTACTTC. Translation: CASSFGNQETQYF.

The table lists this clone with many counts. The chain is built from TRBV19 and TRBJ2-7; D might be TRBD1 (7 bases). In germline, CDR1 is LNHDA, CDR2 SQIVND (reference sequence). This CDR3 has 14 amino acids. Deletions cut 5 bases from V and 6 bases from J, with 17 bases between. CDR3 sequence (DNA): TGTGCCAGTAGTTCCGCGGGACAGTCGCTCGAGCAGTACTTC. It specifies CASSSAGQSLEQYF. The variable domain in full, completed from reference TRBV19 and TRBJ2-7, reads DGGITQSPKYLFRKEGQNVTLSCEQNLNHDAMYWYRQDPGQGLRLIYYSQIVNDFQKGDIAEGYSVSREKKESFPLTVTSAQKNPTAFYLCASSSAGQSLEQYFGPGTRLTVT.

This clone was counted many times. This chain links TRBV19 with TRBJ2-3; 7 positions agree with TRBD1. The CDR3 is 15 residues long. V lost 6 bases, J lost 0 bases, and 6 bases stayed unmatched. Per the germline V gene, CDR1 is LNHDA and CDR2 is SQIVND (reference sequence). The CDR3 nucleotides read TGTGCCAGTAGGCATGGGACAGACAGCACAGATACGCAGTATTTT. Translation gives CASRHGTDSTDTQYF.

This clone was counted ten times or more. J is TRBJ2-7 and V is TRBV6-1, with 8 bases aligning to TRBD2. CDR3 length equals 16 residues. Germline CDR1 and CDR2: MNHNS and SASEGT. With V trimmed by 6 bases and J by 2 bases, 12 bases remained unmatched. CDR3 DNA sequence: TGTGCCAGCAGCAGGGCCTCTAGCGGGCGTACCTACGAGCAGTACTTC. Encoded protein: CASSRASSGRTYEQYF.

This clone occurred a few times. This chain joins TRBV12-3 or TRBV12-4 and TRBJ2-7; TRBD2 agrees at 14 bases. CDR3 length: 16 residues. Trimming removed 3 bases from V and 5 bases from J; junction bases left unmatched: 6. This CDR3 reads CASSFGTSGSKNEQYF. CDR3 nucleotide sequence: TGTGCCAGCAGTTTTGGGACTAGCGGGAGCAAAAACGAGCAGTACTTC.